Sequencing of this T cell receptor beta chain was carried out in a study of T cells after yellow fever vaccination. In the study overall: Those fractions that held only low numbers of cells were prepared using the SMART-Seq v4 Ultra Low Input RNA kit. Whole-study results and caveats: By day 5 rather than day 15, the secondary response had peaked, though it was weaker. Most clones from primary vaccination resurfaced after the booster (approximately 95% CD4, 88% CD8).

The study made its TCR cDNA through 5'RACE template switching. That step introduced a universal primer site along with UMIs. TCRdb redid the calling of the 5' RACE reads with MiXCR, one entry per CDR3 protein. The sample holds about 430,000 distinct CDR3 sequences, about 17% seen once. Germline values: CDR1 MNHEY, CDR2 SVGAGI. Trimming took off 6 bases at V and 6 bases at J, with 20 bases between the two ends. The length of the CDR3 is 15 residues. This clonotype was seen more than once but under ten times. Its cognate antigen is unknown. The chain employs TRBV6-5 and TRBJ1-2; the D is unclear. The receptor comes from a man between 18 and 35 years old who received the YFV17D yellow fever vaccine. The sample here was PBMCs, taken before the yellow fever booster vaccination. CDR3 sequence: CASRPTLGKENGYTF. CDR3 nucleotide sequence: TGTGCCAGCAGACCAACATTGGGGAAGGAGAATGGCTACACCTTC.